The rows below give T cell receptor beta chains drawn from one sample of a study of T cells in Graves' hyperthyroidism and ophthalmopathy. Each CDR3 protein is one row after TCRdb ran MiXCR on the multiplex PCR reads. The profile shows about 480,000 distinct CDR3 sequences, approximately 23% of them singletons. The sequenced sample consisted of blood. All receptors come from a woman in her seventies with Graves' ophthalmopathy. The CDR3 runs from the conserved cysteine through the conserved F or W. Fields, in order: D gene, J gene, V gene, clone size, CDR3 protein, CDR3 DNA. The D gene is left open where the match is weak. Some rows have no size entry. The others give once, few or many, or a class for an expanded clone.

D gene: TRBD2; J gene: TRBJ2-1; V gene: TRBV27; clone size: .; CDR3 protein: CASTTGGGGNEQFF; CDR3 DNA: TGTGCCAGCACCACAGGTGGGGGGGGCAATGAGCAGTTCTTC
D gene: TRBD2; J gene: TRBJ2-1; V gene: TRBV7-3; clone size: few; CDR3 protein: CASSQLAVAYNEQFF; CDR3 DNA: TGTGCCAGCAGCCAACTAGCGGTGGCATACAATGAGCAGTTCTTC
D gene: TRBD2; J gene: TRBJ2-3; V gene: TRBV4-3; clone size: .; CDR3 protein: CASSHGLADLTDTQYF; CDR3 DNA: TGCGCCAGCAGCCACGGACTAGCGGACCTCACAGATACGCAGTATTTT
D gene: TRBD1; J gene: TRBJ1-1; V gene: TRBV5-1; clone size: .; CDR3 protein: CASSRWTGSNTEAFF; CDR3 DNA: TGCGCCAGCAGCCGATGGACAGGGTCTAACACTGAAGCTTTCTTT
D gene: TRBD1; J gene: TRBJ1-2; V gene: TRBV2; clone size: many; CDR3 protein: CASSEGQGAIYGYTF; CDR3 DNA: TGTGCCAGCAGTGAAGGACAGGGGGCGATCTATGGCTACACCTTC
D gene: .; J gene: TRBJ2-1; V gene: TRBV5-1; clone size: .; CDR3 protein: CASSLGAGNTYNEQFF; CDR3 DNA: TGCGCCAGCAGCTTGGGAGCTGGGAACACCTACAATGAGCAGTTCTTC
D gene: TRBD2; J gene: TRBJ2-3; V gene: TRBV9; clone size: .; CDR3 protein: CASSLRGTSGETQYF; CDR3 DNA: TGTGCCAGCAGCCTACGAGGGACTAGCGGGGAGACGCAGTATTTT
D gene: .; J gene: TRBJ1-3; V gene: TRBV7-2; clone size: .; CDR3 protein: CASSSLTELGNTIYF; CDR3 DNA: TGTGCCAGCAGCTCGCTGACAGAACTCGGAAACACCATATATTTT
D gene: TRBD2; J gene: TRBJ2-1; V gene: TRBV6-5; clone size: .; CDR3 protein: CASSSSGELYNEQFF; CDR3 DNA: TGTGCCAGCAGTTCGAGCGGGGAGCTATACAATGAGCAGTTCTTC
D gene: TRBD1; J gene: TRBJ1-3; V gene: TRBV27; clone size: .; CDR3 protein: CASSPGTGPHSGNTIYF; CDR3 DNA: TGTGCCAGCAGTCCGGGGACAGGCCCACACTCTGGAAACACCATATATTTT
D gene: TRBD1; J gene: TRBJ2-5; V gene: TRBV27; clone size: .; CDR3 protein: CASSPWDSQETQYF; CDR3 DNA: TGTGCCAGCAGTCCCTGGGACAGCCAAGAGACCCAGTACTTC
D gene: TRBD1; J gene: TRBJ2-7; V gene: TRBV11-3; clone size: .; CDR3 protein: CASSLMGQDGYEQYF; CDR3 DNA: TGTGCCAGCAGCTTAATGGGACAGGACGGATACGAGCAGTACTTC
D gene: .; J gene: TRBJ1-6; V gene: TRBV18; clone size: few; CDR3 protein: CASSPPGQDSPLHF; CDR3 DNA: TGTGCCAGCTCACCTCCGGGACAAGATTCACCCCTCCACTTT
D gene: TRBD1; J gene: TRBJ1-2; V gene: TRBV5-6; clone size: .; CDR3 protein: CASSPRSTGNYGYTF; CDR3 DNA: TGTGCCAGCAGCCCACGCTCGACAGGGAACTATGGCTACACCTTC
D gene: TRBD2; J gene: TRBJ2-3; V gene: TRBV20-1; clone size: few; CDR3 protein: CSASGLAGVTDTQYF; CDR3 DNA: TGCAGTGCTTCGGGACTAGCGGGAGTAACGGATACGCAGTATTTT
D gene: TRBD1; J gene: TRBJ1-1; V gene: TRBV7-2; clone size: few; CDR3 protein: CASSSRQGGRDTEAFF; CDR3 DNA: TGTGCCAGCAGCTCCCGACAGGGGGGTAGGGACACTGAAGCTTTCTTT
D gene: .; J gene: TRBJ1-1; V gene: TRBV28; clone size: many; CDR3 protein: CASVREATEAFF; CDR3 DNA: TGTGCCAGCGTCAGGGAGGCCACTGAAGCTTTCTTT
D gene: TRBD1; J gene: TRBJ2-7; V gene: TRBV28; clone size: many; CDR3 protein: CASRENRQGSEQYF; CDR3 DNA: TGTGCCAGCAGAGAGAACAGACAGGGCTCCGAGCAGTACTTC
D gene: .; J gene: TRBJ1-5; V gene: TRBV7-9; clone size: few; CDR3 protein: CASSLGGTDNQPQHF; CDR3 DNA: TGTGCCAGCAGCTTAGGCGGCACGGATAATCAGCCCCAGCATTTT
D gene: TRBD1; J gene: TRBJ2-1; V gene: TRBV2; clone size: .; CDR3 protein: CASSEGARGSEQFF; CDR3 DNA: TGTGCCAGCAGTGAAGGGGCCAGGGGGAGTGAGCAGTTCTTC
D gene: .; J gene: TRBJ2-5; V gene: TRBV20-1; clone size: few; CDR3 protein: CSAQMRVYQETQYF; CDR3 DNA: TGCAGTGCTCAGATGCGGGTATACCAAGAGACCCAGTACTTC
D gene: .; J gene: TRBJ1-1; V gene: TRBV7-3; clone size: few; CDR3 protein: CASSRRDGTEAFF; CDR3 DNA: TGTGCCAGCAGCCGTAGGGACGGGACTGAAGCTTTCTTT
D gene: .; J gene: TRBJ2-7; V gene: TRBV30; clone size: .; CDR3 protein: CAWSGGGYEQYF; CDR3 DNA: TGTGCCTGGAGTGGGGGTGGCTACGAGCAGTACTTC
D gene: .; J gene: TRBJ1-2; V gene: TRBV6-2/TRBV6-3; clone size: few; CDR3 protein: CASSYSGLPNYGYTF; CDR3 DNA: TGTGCCAGCAGTTACTCGGGACTTCCCAACTATGGCTACACCTTC
D gene: .; J gene: TRBJ2-7; V gene: TRBV7-2; clone size: many; CDR3 protein: CASSWLAGSYEQYF; CDR3 DNA: TGTGCCAGCAGCTGGCTAGCCGGATCCTACGAGCAGTACTTC
D gene: .; J gene: TRBJ1-1; V gene: TRBV7-8; clone size: .; CDR3 protein: CASSLATHRYTEAFF; CDR3 DNA: TGTGCCAGCAGCTTAGCCACCCATCGGTACACTGAAGCTTTCTTT
D gene: .; J gene: TRBJ2-3; V gene: TRBV5-8; clone size: .; CDR3 protein: CASSPGGSDTQYF; CDR3 DNA: TGTGCCAGCAGCCCGGGCGGGTCGGATACGCAGTATTTT
D gene: .; J gene: TRBJ2-7; V gene: TRBV19; clone size: .; CDR3 protein: CASYGGTGQGYEQYF; CDR3 DNA: TGTGCCTCATATGGAGGCACGGGACAAGGCTACGAGCAGTACTTC
D gene: TRBD1; J gene: TRBJ1-5; V gene: TRBV20-1; clone size: few; CDR3 protein: CSALGKGAWGNQPQHF; CDR3 DNA: TGCAGTGCCCTGGGTAAGGGGGCTTGGGGCAATCAGCCCCAGCATTTT
D gene: .; J gene: TRBJ1-4; V gene: TRBV6-5; clone size: many; CDR3 protein: CASSYSPGGREKLFF; CDR3 DNA: TGTGCCAGCAGTTACTCCCCTGGTGGTCGTGAAAAACTGTTTTTT
D gene: .; J gene: TRBJ1-4; V gene: TRBV2; clone size: many; CDR3 protein: CASIPIAAGEKLFF; CDR3 DNA: TGTGCCAGCATCCCGATCGCGGCGGGTGAAAAACTGTTTTTT
D gene: .; J gene: TRBJ1-5; V gene: TRBV2; clone size: many; CDR3 protein: CASTGEIGQPQHF; CDR3 DNA: TGTGCCAGCACGGGAGAGATAGGCCAGCCCCAGCATTTT
D gene: .; J gene: TRBJ1-6; V gene: TRBV24-1; clone size: .; CDR3 protein: CATSPAGANSPLHF; CDR3 DNA: TGTGCCACCAGTCCCGCGGGAGCGAATTCACCCCTCCACTTT
D gene: .; J gene: TRBJ1-4; V gene: TRBV3-1; clone size: once; CDR3 protein: CASSQVLVGLGEKLFF; CDR3 DNA: TGTGCCAGCAGCCAAGTTCTCGTGGGGTTGGGGGAAAAACTGTTTTTT
D gene: .; J gene: TRBJ2-5; V gene: TRBV5-1; clone size: .; CDR3 protein: CASSNGPQETQYF; CDR3 DNA: TGCGCCAGCAGCAACGGACCTCAAGAGACCCAGTACTTC
D gene: .; J gene: TRBJ2-2; V gene: TRBV7-8; clone size: many; CDR3 protein: CASSLAGTFDTGELFF; CDR3 DNA: TGTGCCAGCAGCCTAGCCGGGACGTTCGACACCGGGGAGCTGTTTTTT
D gene: .; J gene: TRBJ1-5; V gene: TRBV28; clone size: few; CDR3 protein: CASSLFELGPQHF; CDR3 DNA: TGTGCCAGCAGTTTATTTGAGCTGGGGCCCCAGCATTTT
D gene: .; J gene: TRBJ2-2; V gene: TRBV10-2; clone size: .; CDR3 protein: CASSEGTGELFF; CDR3 DNA: TGCGCCAGCAGTGAGGGCACCGGGGAGCTGTTTTTT
D gene: TRBD2; J gene: TRBJ2-1; V gene: TRBV6-1; clone size: .; CDR3 protein: CASHGTSGVNEQFF; CDR3 DNA: TGTGCCAGCCATGGGACTAGCGGGGTAAATGAGCAGTTCTTC
D gene: .; J gene: TRBJ1-3; V gene: TRBV30; clone size: .; CDR3 protein: CAWSVFASSGNTIYF; CDR3 DNA: TGTGCCTGGAGTGTGTTTGCCTCCTCTGGAAACACCATATATTTT
D gene: .; J gene: TRBJ1-4; V gene: TRBV5-1; clone size: many; CDR3 protein: CASSLETGEKLFF; CDR3 DNA: TGTGCCAGCAGTTTGGAGACGGGGGAAAAACTGTTTTTT
D gene: .; J gene: TRBJ1-1; V gene: TRBV6-2/TRBV6-3; clone size: .; CDR3 protein: CASSTRQAAFF; CDR3 DNA: TGTGCCAGCAGTACACGACAGGCGGCTTTCTTT
D gene: .; J gene: TRBJ2-1; V gene: TRBV7-9; clone size: many; CDR3 protein: CASSLVTYNEQFF; CDR3 DNA: TGTGCCAGCAGCTTAGTCACTTACAATGAGCAGTTCTTC
D gene: .; J gene: TRBJ2-1; V gene: TRBV20-1; clone size: few; CDR3 protein: CSARDPGQSYNEQFF; CDR3 DNA: TGCAGTGCTAGAGATCCTGGACAGTCCTACAATGAGCAGTTCTTC
D gene: .; J gene: TRBJ2-3; V gene: TRBV19; clone size: .; CDR3 protein: CASSGRYTDTQYF; CDR3 DNA: TGTGCCAGTAGTGGACGGTACACAGATACGCAGTATTTT
D gene: .; J gene: TRBJ1-2; V gene: TRBV3-1; clone size: .; CDR3 protein: CASSPLAGTSTRGYTF; CDR3 DNA: TGTGCCAGCAGCCCCCTGGCGGGAACCTCTACTCGGGGCTACACCTTC
D gene: .; J gene: TRBJ1-5; V gene: TRBV28; clone size: many; CDR3 protein: CASRPRRGSNQPQHF; CDR3 DNA: TGTGCCAGCAGGCCCCGGCGGGGTAGCAATCAGCCCCAGCATTTT
D gene: .; J gene: TRBJ1-1; V gene: TRBV12-3/TRBV12-4; clone size: .; CDR3 protein: CASIPEANTEAFF; CDR3 DNA: TGTGCCAGCATTCCAGAGGCGAACACTGAAGCTTTCTTT
D gene: .; J gene: TRBJ1-1; V gene: TRBV14; clone size: .; CDR3 protein: CASSQVDSPIVNTEAFF; CDR3 DNA: TGTGCCAGCAGCCAAGTGGACAGTCCTATCGTGAACACTGAAGCTTTCTTT
D gene: .; J gene: TRBJ1-4; V gene: TRBV12-3/TRBV12-4; clone size: .; CDR3 protein: CASSRRVTVNEKLFF; CDR3 DNA: TGTGCCAGCAGTCGTAGGGTTACGGTTAATGAAAAACTGTTTTTT
D gene: TRBD1; J gene: TRBJ2-3; V gene: TRBV3-1; clone size: .; CDR3 protein: CASSQGGQGQHTDTQYF; CDR3 DNA: TGTGCCAGCAGCCAAGGGGGACAGGGCCAGCACACAGATACGCAGTATTTT
D gene: TRBD1; J gene: TRBJ2-7; V gene: TRBV3-1; clone size: .; CDR3 protein: CATFPGQGSYEQYF; CDR3 DNA: TGTGCCACCTTCCCGGGACAGGGGTCCTACGAGCAGTACTTC
D gene: .; J gene: TRBJ2-3; V gene: TRBV7-3; clone size: few; CDR3 protein: CASSLGGAFSTDTQYF; CDR3 DNA: TGTGCCAGCAGCCTTGGTGGGGCGTTTAGCACAGATACGCAGTATTTT
D gene: TRBD1; J gene: TRBJ2-7; V gene: TRBV5-1; clone size: .; CDR3 protein: CASSLNAGTGSYEQYF; CDR3 DNA: TGCGCCAGCAGCTTAAATGCCGGGACAGGAAGCTACGAGCAGTACTTC
D gene: .; J gene: TRBJ1-4; V gene: TRBV2; clone size: few; CDR3 protein: CASSDQVPPTGKLFF; CDR3 DNA: TGTGCCAGCAGTGACCAAGTCCCGCCAACGGGAAAACTGTTTTTT